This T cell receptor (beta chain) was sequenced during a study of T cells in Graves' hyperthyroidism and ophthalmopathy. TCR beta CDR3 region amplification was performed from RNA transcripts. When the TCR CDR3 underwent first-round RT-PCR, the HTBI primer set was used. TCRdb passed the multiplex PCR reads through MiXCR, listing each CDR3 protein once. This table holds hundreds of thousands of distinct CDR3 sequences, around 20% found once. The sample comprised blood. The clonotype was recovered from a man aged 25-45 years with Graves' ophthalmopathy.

The CDR3: CASSQGTIFPDTQYF. The CDR3 nucleotides are TGTGCCAGCTCACAAGGGACAATTTTCCCAGATACGCAGTATTTT. The rearrangement joins TRBV18 to TRBJ2-3; tentative D call: TRBD1 (6 bases). Deletions cut 4 bases from V and 4 bases from J, with 15 bases between. Per germline, CDR1 KGHSH and CDR2 LQKENI. The CDR3 has 15 residues. Complete variable domain (other parts from reference TRBV18 and TRBJ2-3): NAGVMQNPRHLVRRRGQEARLRCSPMKGHSHVYWYRQLPEEGLKFMVYLQKENIIDESGMPKERFSAEFPKEGPSILRIQQVVRGDSAAYFCASSQGTIFPDTQYFGPGTRLTVL.